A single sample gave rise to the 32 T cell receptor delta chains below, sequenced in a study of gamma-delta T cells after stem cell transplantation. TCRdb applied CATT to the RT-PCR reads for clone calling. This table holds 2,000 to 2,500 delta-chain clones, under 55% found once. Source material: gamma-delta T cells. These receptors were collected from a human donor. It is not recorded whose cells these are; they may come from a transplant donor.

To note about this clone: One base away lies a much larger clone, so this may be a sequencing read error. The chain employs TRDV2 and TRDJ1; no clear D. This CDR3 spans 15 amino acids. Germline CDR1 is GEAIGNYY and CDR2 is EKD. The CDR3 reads CACDTVSSRADNLIF. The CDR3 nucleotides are TGTGCCTGTGACACCGTTTCTAGCAGGGCCGATAACCTCATCTTT.

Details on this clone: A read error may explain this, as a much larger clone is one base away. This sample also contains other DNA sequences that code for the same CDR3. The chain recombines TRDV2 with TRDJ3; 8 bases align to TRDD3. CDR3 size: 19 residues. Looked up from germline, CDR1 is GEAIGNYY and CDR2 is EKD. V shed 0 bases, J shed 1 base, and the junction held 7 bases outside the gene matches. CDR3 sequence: CACDTATGGISWDTRQMFF. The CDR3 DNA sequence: TGTGCCTGTGACACCGCCACTGGGGGTATTTCCTGGGACACCCGACAGATGTTTTTC.

The CDR3 DNA reads as TGTGCCTGTGACTCCATACTGGGGGATACGCCCTACACCGATAAACTCATCTTT. Translation gives CACDSILGDTPYTDKLIF. This chain uses TRDV2 with TRDJ1; 13 nucleotides line up with TRDD3. CDR1 is GEAIGNYY, CDR2 EKD, per germline. V was clipped by 3 bases and J by 0 bases; unmatched bases: 9. The CDR3 consists of 18 residues.

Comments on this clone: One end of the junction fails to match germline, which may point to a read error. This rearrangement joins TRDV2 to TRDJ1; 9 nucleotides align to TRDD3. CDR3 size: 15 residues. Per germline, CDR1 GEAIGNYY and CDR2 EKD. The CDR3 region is CACDSLGDRADNLIF. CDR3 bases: TGTGCCTGTGACTCATTGGGGGATAGAGCCGATAACCTCATCTTT.

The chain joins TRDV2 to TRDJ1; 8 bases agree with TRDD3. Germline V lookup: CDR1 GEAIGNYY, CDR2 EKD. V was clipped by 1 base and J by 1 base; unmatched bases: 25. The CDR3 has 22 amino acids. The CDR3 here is CACDTISLPDRSLGDLTDKLIF. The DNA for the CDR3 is TGTGCCTGTGACACTATCTCTCTTCCCGATCGATCCCTGGGGGACCTCACCGATAAACTCATCTTT.

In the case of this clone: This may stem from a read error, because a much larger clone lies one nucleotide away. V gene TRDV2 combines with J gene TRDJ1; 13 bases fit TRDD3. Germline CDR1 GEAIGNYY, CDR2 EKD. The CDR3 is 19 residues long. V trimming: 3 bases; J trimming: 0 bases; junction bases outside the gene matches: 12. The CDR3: CACDSLLGDTTSYTDKLIF. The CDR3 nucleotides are TGTGCCTGTGACTCCCTACTGGGGGATACGACTTCGTACACCGATAAACTCATCTTT.

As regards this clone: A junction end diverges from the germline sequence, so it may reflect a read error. The CDR3 loop reads CACDPLGTGGYKDTDNLIF. CDR3 nucleotides: TGTGCCTGTGACCCCCTAGGTACTGGGGGATATAAGGACACCGATAACCTCATCTTT. The V gene is TRDV2, the J gene TRDJ1; 11 positions match TRDD3. This CDR3 comprises 19 residues. Germline V gene sequence: CDR1 GEAIGNYY, CDR2 EKD.

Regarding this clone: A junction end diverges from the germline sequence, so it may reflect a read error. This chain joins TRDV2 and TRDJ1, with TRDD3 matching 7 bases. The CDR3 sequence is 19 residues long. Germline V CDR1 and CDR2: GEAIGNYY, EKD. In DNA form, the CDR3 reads TGTGCCTGTGACACGATTAACACTGGTGTGGGATACCAACTCGATAACCTCATCTTT. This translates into CACDTINTGVGYQLDNLIF.

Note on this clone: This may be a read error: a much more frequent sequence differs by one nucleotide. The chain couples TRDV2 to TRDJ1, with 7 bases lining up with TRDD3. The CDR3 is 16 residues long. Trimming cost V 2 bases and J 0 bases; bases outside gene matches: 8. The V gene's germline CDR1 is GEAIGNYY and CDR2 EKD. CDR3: CACDMMGIVNTDKLIF. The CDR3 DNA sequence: TGTGCCTGTGACATGATGGGGATAGTAAACACCGATAAACTCATCTTT.

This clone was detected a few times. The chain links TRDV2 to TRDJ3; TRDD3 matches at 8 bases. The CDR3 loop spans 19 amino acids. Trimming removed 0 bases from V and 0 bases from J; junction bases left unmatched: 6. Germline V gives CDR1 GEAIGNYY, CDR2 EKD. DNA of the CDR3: TGTGCCTGTGACACCGTTCTGGGGGAAAGCTCCTGGGACACCCGACAGATGTTTTTC. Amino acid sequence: CACDTVLGESSWDTRQMFF.

The DNA of the CDR3 is TGTGCCTGTGACACGGTCACGACTGGGGGATACGACCCCCCCGGGGCCGAGGGCAAACTCATCTTT. Its translation: CACDTVTTGGYDPPGAEGKLIF. V usage is TRDV2 and J usage is TRDJ1, with TRDD3 matching 13 bases. The CDR3 runs to 22 residues. The junction had 27 bases not matched to a gene; V was cut back by 1 base and J by 8 bases. Germline V gene sequence: CDR1 GEAIGNYY, CDR2 EKD.

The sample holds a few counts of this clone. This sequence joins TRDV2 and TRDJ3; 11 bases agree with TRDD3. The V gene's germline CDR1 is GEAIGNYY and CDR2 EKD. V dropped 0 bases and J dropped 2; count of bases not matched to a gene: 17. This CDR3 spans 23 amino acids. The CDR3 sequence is CACDTVENPRVLGDTWDTRQMFF. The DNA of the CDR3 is TGTGCCTGTGACACCGTAGAGAACCCCCGTGTACTGGGGGATACCTGGGACACCCGACAGATGTTTTTC.

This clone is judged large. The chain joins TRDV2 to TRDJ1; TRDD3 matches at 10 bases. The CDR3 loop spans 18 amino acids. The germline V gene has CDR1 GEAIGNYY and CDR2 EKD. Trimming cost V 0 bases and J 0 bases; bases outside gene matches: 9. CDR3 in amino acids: CACDTVRLLGDYTDKLIF. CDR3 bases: TGTGCCTGTGACACCGTACGGCTACTGGGGGATTACACCGATAAACTCATCTTT.

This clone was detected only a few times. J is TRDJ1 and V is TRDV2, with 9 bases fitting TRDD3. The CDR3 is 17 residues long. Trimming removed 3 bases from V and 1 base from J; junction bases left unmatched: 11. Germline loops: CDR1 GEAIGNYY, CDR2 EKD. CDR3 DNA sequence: TGTGCCTGTGACTCTCTGGGGGATGGGGGTGTCACCGATAAACTCATCTTT. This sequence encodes CACDSLGDGGVTDKLIF.

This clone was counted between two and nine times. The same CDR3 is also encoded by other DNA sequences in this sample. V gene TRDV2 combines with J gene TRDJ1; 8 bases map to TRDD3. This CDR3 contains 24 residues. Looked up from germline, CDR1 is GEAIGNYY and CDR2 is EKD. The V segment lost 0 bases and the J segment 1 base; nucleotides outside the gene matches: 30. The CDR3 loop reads CACDTVGAGSRTGGSFGGTDKLIF. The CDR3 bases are TGTGCCTGTGACACCGTGGGAGCGGGATCCCGCACTGGGGGGTCGTTCGGCGGCACCGATAAACTCATCTTT.

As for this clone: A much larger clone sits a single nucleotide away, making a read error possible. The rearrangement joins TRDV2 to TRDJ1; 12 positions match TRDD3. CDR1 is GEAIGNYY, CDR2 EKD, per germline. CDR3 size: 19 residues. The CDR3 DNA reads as TGTGCCTGTGACACCGTTCTTACTGGGGGATACAGGTACACCGATAACCTCATCTTT. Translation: CACDTVLTGGYRYTDNLIF.

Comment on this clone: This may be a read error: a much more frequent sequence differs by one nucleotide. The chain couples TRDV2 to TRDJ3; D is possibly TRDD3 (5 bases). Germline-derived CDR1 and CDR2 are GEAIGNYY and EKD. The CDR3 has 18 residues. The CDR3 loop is CACDTAARGPWDTRHMFF. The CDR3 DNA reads TGTGCCTGTGACACCGCTGCCCGAGGACCCTGGGACACCCGACATATGTTTTTC.

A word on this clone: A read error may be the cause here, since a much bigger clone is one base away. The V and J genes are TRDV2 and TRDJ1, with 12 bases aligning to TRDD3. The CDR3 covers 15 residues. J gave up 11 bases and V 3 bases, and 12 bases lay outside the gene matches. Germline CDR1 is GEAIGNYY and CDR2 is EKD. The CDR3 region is CACDSILGDTANLIF. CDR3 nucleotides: TGTGCCTGTGACTCTATACTGGGGGATACCGCTAACCTCATCTTT.

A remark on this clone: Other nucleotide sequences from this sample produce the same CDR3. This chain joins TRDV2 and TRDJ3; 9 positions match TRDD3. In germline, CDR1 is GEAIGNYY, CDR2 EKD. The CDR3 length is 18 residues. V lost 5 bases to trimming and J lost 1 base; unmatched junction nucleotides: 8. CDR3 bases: TGTGCCTGTGCTCCACTGGGGGACACGTCCTGGGACACCCGACAGATGTTTTTC. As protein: CACAPLGDTSWDTRQMFF.

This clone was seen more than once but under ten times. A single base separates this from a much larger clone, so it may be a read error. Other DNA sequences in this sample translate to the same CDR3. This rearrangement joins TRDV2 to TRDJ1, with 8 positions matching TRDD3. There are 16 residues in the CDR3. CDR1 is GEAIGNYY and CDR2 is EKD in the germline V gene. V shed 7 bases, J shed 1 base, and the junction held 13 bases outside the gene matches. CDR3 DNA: TGTGCCTGCGACCCCTTACTGGGGGGCCCCACCGATAAACTCATCTTT. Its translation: CACDPLLGGPTDKLIF.

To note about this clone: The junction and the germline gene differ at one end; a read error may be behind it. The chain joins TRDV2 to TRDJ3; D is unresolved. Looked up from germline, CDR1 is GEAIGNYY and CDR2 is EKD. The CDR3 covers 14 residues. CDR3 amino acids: CACDTVWATLQMFF. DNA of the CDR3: TGTGCCTGTGACACCGTGTGGGCCACCCTACAGATGTTTTTC.

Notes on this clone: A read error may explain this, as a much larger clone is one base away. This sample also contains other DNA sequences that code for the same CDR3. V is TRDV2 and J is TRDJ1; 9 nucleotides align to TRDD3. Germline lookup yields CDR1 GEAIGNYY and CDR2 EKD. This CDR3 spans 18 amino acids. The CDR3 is CACDTFYSGGSEGDKLIF. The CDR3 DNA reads TGCGCCTGTGACACCTTTTACTCTGGGGGATCGGAGGGCGATAAACTCATCTTT.

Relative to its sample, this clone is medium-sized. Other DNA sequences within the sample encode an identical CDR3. This CDR3 reads CACDTVLGVSWDTRQMFF. The CDR3 DNA sequence: TGTGCCTGTGATACCGTACTGGGGGTTTCCTGGGACACCCGACAGATGTTTTTC. The rearrangement joins TRDV2 to TRDJ3, with 8 bases aligning to TRDD3. Germline CDR1 GEAIGNYY, CDR2 EKD. The V and J ends lost 4 bases and 1 base, in that order; junction bases with no gene match: 8. The CDR3 has 18 amino acids.

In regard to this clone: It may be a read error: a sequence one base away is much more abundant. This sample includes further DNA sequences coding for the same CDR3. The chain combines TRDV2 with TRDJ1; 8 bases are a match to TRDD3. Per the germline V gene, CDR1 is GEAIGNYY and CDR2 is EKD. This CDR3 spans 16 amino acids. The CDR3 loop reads CACDMMGILNTDKLIF. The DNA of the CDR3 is TGTGCTTGTGACATGATGGGGATACTAAACACCGATAAACTCATCTTT.

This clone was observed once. The CDR3 is CACDTLGDTGTDKLIF. DNA of the CDR3: TGTGCCTGTGACACATTGGGGGATACAGGTACCGATAAACTCATCTTT. The chain has TRDV2 and TRDJ1; 10 positions match TRDD3. Trimming took 1 base from V and 2 from J; bases not matched to a gene: 6. There are 16 residues in the CDR3. CDR1 is GEAIGNYY and CDR2 is EKD in the germline V gene.

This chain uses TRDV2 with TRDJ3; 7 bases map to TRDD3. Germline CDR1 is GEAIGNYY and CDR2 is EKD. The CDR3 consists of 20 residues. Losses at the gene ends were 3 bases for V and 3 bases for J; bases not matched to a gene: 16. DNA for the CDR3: TGTGCCTGTGACCGGATCTTACTGGGGAAACGAGACTGGGACACCCGACAGATGTTTTTC. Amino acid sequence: CACDRILLGKRDWDTRQMFF.

The CDR3 DNA is TGTGCCTGTGACCCCCTGTGGGACCTTCCATCCTGGGACACCCGACAGATGTTTTTC. Its protein is CACDPLWDLPSWDTRQMFF. The chain has TRDV2 and TRDJ3, with a possible D match to TRDD2 (6 bases). The CDR3 is 19 amino acids. Deletions cut 3 bases from V and 1 base from J, with 18 bases between. From germline, CDR1 is GEAIGNYY and CDR2 EKD.

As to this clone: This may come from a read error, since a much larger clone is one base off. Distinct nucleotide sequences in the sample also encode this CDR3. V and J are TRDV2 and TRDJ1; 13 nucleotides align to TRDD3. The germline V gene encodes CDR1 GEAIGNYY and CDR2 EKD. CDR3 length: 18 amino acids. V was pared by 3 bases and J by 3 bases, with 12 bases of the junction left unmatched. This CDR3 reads CACDPVNWGIRSADKLIF. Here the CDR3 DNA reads TGTGCCTGTGACCCTGTAAACTGGGGGATACGCTCAGCCGATAAACTCATCTTT.

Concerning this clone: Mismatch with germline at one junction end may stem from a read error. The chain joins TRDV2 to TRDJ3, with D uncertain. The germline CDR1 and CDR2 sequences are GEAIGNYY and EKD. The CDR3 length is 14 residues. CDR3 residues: CACGTVWATRQMFF. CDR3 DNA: TGTGCCTGTGGCACCGTGTGGGCCACCCGACAGATGTTTTTC.

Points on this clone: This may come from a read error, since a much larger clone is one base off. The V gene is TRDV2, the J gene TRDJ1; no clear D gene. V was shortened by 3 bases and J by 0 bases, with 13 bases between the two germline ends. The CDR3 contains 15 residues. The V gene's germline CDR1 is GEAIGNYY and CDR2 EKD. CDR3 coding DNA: TGTGCCTGTGACTCCATACCGATGTACACCGATAAACTCATCTTT. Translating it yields CACDSIPMYTDKLIF.

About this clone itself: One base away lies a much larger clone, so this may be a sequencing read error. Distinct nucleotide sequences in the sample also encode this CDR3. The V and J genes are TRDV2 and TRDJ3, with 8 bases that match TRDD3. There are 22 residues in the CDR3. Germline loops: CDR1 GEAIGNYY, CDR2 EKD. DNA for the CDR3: TGTGCCTGTGACACCGGAGGTACTGGGGGCCCCCGGAGCTCCTGGGACACCCGACAAATGTTTTTC. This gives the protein CACDTGGTGGPRSSWDTRQMFF.

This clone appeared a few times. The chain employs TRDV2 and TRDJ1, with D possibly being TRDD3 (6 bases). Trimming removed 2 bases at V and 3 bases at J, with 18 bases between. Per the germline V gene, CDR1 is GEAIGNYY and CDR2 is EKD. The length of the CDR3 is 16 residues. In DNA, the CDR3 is TGTGCCTGTGACATGGTGGGGGCTACCGAGTCCGATAAACTCATCTTT. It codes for CACDMVGATESDKLIF.